This T cell receptor beta chain was identified in a study of T cell responses to AZD1222 COVID-19 vaccine. Study summary: It was second doses at about 4 or about 12 weeks that were pooled.

Germline CDR1 is SGHTA and CDR2 is FQGNSA. Trimming removed 5 bases from V and 7 bases from J, with 15 bases in between. This CDR3 is built from 13 residues. General study results and limits: CD4 TCRs associated with vaccination spanned spike, dominating at 160-218 and 743-854. The sample set comprised mostly white British donors with more females, and clonal diversity was possibly underestimated.

Generated by immunoSEQ multiplex PCR, the TCRdb table keeps only in-frame clones and is missing some. This table has roughly 160,000 clones, roughly 86% appearing once. With respect to this clone: Its specificity is unknown.

The material sequenced was peripheral blood, taken on day 0 of AZD1222 vaccination. The rearrangement uses TRBV7-2 and TRBJ2-7, with D maybe TRBD1 (7 bases). The TCR was taken from an adult in good health. The CDR3 protein is CASSEQGGGEQYF. As DNA, the CDR3 is TGTGCCAGCAGCGAGCAGGGGGGTGGGGAGCAGTACTTC.